Each of the 20 T cell receptor beta chains below was sequenced from the same sample in a study of T cell repertoires in ileal Crohn's disease. The sorted cells were lamina propria lymphocytes from surgical specimens, first isolated by density gradient. This table comes from immunoSEQ multiplex PCR, and its TCRdb copy is limited to in-frame clones, with some not included. The table lists fewer than 3,500 clones, about 90% of them singletons. Sample: CD4+ T cells sorted from the ileum. These receptors were taken from an adult with Crohn's disease.

The V gene is TRBV18, the J gene TRBJ2-1; the match to TRBD2 covers 11 bases. Per germline, CDR1 KGHSH and CDR2 LQKENI. The junction had 6 bases not matched to a gene; V was cut back by 4 bases and J by 4 bases. There are 16 residues in the CDR3. CDR3 sequence: CASSLIRTSGYNEQFF. In nucleotides, the CDR3 is TGTGCCAGCTCACTTATAAGGACTAGCGGGTACAATGAGCAGTTCTTC.

The V gene is TRBV11-2, the J gene TRBJ2-1; TRBD2 aligns across 7 bases. Germline trimming cut 0 bases from V and 15 bases from J; bases unmatched to any gene: 11. From germline, CDR1 is SGHAT and CDR2 FQNNGV. This CDR3 comprises 14 residues. CDR3 in amino acids: CASSLDQKRPGGFF. The CDR3 region has the DNA TGTGCCAGCAGCTTAGATCAGAAGCGGCCGGGGGGGTTCTTC. The whole variable domain, filled in from reference TRBV11-2 and TRBJ2-1, reads EAGVAQSPRYKIIEKRQSVAFWCNPISGHATLYWYQQILGQGPKLLIQFQNNGVVDDSQLPKDRFSAERLKGVDSTLKIQPAKLEDSAVYLCASSLDQKRPGGFFGPGTRLTVL.

J is TRBJ1-4 and V is TRBV4-1; 8 nucleotides agree with TRBD1. The trim removed 4 bases at V and 3 bases at J, leaving 4 bases unmatched. The CDR3 contains 15 residues. Germline CDR1 reads MGHRA; CDR2 reads YSYEKL. CDR3 residues: CASSLRDRSNEKLFF. For the CDR3, the DNA is TGCGCCAGCAGCCTCCGGGACAGGTCTAATGAAAAACTGTTTTTT.

This chain uses TRBV29-1 with TRBJ1-2, with no clear D. Trimming removed 5 bases from V and 6 bases from J, with 4 bases in between. Germline lookup yields CDR1 SQVTM and CDR2 ANQGSEA. The CDR3 spans 9 residues. CDR3: CSVLDGYTF. The DNA of the CDR3 is TGCAGCGTTCTAGATGGCTACACCTTC. The variable domain in full, with the rest retrieved from reference TRBV29-1 and TRBJ1-2, is SAVISQKPSRDICQRGTSLTIQCQVDSQVTMMFWYRQQPGQSLTLIATANQGSEATYESGFVIDKFPISRPNLTFSTLTVSNMSPEDSSIYLCSVLDGYTFGSGTRLTVV.

This sequence joins TRBV5-1 and TRBJ2-7, with TRBD2 matching 10 bases. Germline-derived CDR1 and CDR2 are SGHRS and YFSETQ. CDR3 length: 16 residues. Losses at the gene ends were 1 base for V and 2 bases for J; bases not matched to a gene: 6. The chain's CDR3 is CASSLFGLAETYEQYF. The DNA of the CDR3 is TGCGCCAGCAGCTTGTTCGGACTAGCGGAAACCTACGAGCAGTACTTC.

This chain links TRBV28 with TRBJ1-5, with 8 positions matching TRBD1. This CDR3 contains 14 residues. Germline CDR1 MDHEN, CDR2 SYDVKM. V dropped 7 bases and J dropped 7; count of bases not matched to a gene: 9. The DNA of the CDR3 is TGTGCCAGCAATACAGGGGGTCTGACCCAGCCCCAGCATTTT. Protein: CASNTGGLTQPQHF.

The chain recombines TRBV6-4 with TRBJ2-5; TRBD1 aligns across 8 bases. The J call may be in error: the DNA end matches TRBJ2-7 better. The CDR3 covers 17 residues. CDR1 is MRHNA and CDR2 is SNTAGT in the germline V gene. The CDR3 coding sequence is TGTGCCAGCAGCGTCGGACAGGGCACCCCCACCCCCTACGAGCAGTACTTC. It is translated as CASSVGQGTPTPYEQYF.

V is TRBV4-3 and J is TRBJ2-3, with 9 bases lining up with TRBD1. The CDR3 has 16 residues. Looked up from germline, CDR1 is LGHNA and CDR2 is YSLEER. V gave up 3 bases and J gave up 2 bases; unmatched junction bases: 6. CDR3 sequence reads: CASSQMGQGVTDTQYF. The CDR3 region has the DNA TGCGCCAGCAGCCAGATGGGACAGGGAGTCACAGATACGCAGTATTTT.

The chain uses TRBV7-2 and TRBJ2-3; 14 nucleotides align to TRBD2. The V gene end was trimmed by 3 bases and the J gene end by 5 bases; junction bases not matched to a gene: 4. Germline V gene lookup returns CDR1 SGHTA and CDR2 FQGNSA. There are 16 residues in the CDR3. CDR3 protein: CASSLTSGGAVDTQYF. In DNA form, the CDR3 reads TGTGCCAGCAGCTTGACTAGCGGGGGGGCGGTAGATACGCAGTATTTT.

The chain carries TRBV7-8 and TRBJ2-5, with 7 bases aligning to TRBD2. Germline V gives CDR1 SGHVS, CDR2 FQNEAQ. V lost 5 bases and J lost 1; bases outside the gene matches: 4. CDR3 length equals 14 residues. The CDR3 spells CASSEREAQETQYF. In DNA, the CDR3 is TGTGCCAGCAGCGAGCGGGAAGCCCAAGAGACCCAGTACTTC. Full variable domain (rest looked up from reference TRBV7-8 and TRBJ2-5): GAGVSQSPRYKVAKRGQDVALRCDPISGHVSLFWYQQALGQGPEFLTYFQNEAQLDKSGLPSDRFFAERPEGSVSTLKIQRTQQEDSAVYLCASSEREAQETQYFGPGTRLLVL.

The CDR3 nucleotides read TGTGCCAGTAGTATGGGGACTAGCGGGAACAGTCGCGATGAGCAGTTCTTC. It is translated as CASSMGTSGNSRDEQFF. This sequence joins TRBV19 and TRBJ2-1; 13 nucleotides align to TRBD2. The length of the CDR3 is 17 residues. V shed 3 bases and J 8 bases; nucleotides not matched to a gene: 10. Germline values: CDR1 LNHDA, CDR2 SQIVND (reference sequence).

The chain joins TRBV5-1 to TRBJ2-1, with 11 bases that match TRBD1. The CDR3 runs to 16 residues. V dropped 4 bases and J dropped 4; count of bases not matched to a gene: 7. Germline V CDR1 and CDR2: SGHRS, YFSETQ. The CDR3 protein is CASSRAGTGGYNEQFF. In DNA form, the CDR3 reads TGCGCCAGCAGCCGCGCCGGGACAGGGGGTTACAATGAGCAGTTCTTC.

The V gene is TRBV29-1, the J gene TRBJ2-1; TRBD2 is a possible D gene (6 bases). Germline V lookup: CDR1 SQVTM, CDR2 ANQGSEA. Trimming took off 4 bases at V and 3 bases at J, with 10 bases between the two ends. CDR3 size: 13 residues. The CDR3 DNA is TGCAGCGTTGGCGGGGATTTCTACAATGAGCAGTTCTTC. This codes for CSVGGDFYNEQFF.

V and J are TRBV19 and TRBJ2-1, with TRBD2 identical over 11 bases. Germline V lookup: CDR1 LNHDA, CDR2 SQIVND (reference sequence). After removal of 5 bases from V and 7 bases from J, the junction contained 10 bases not matched to a gene. The CDR3 sequence is 16 residues long. In DNA form, the CDR3 reads TGTGCCAGTAGTCTGAAAGGACTAGCGGGCAGAAATGAGCAGTTCTTC. Translation: CASSLKGLAGRNEQFF.

The chain combines TRBV28 with TRBJ2-1; D is unresolved. This CDR3 is built from 13 residues. The germline CDR1 and CDR2 sequences are MDHEN and SYDVKM. The V gene lost 6 bases and the J gene lost 2 bases, with 8 bases spanning the gap. CDR3 sequence: CASRVTTYNEQFF. DNA of the CDR3: TGTGCCAGCAGAGTAACAACCTACAATGAGCAGTTCTTC. The complete variable domain, with remaining parts taken from reference TRBV28 and TRBJ2-1, reads DVKVTQSSRYLVKRTGEKVFLECVQDMDHENMFWYRQDPGLGLRLIYFSYDVKMKEKGDIPEGYSVSREKKERFSLILESASTNQTSMYLCASRVTTYNEQFFGPGTRLTVL.

The chain uses TRBV19 and TRBJ2-2; TRBD1 agrees at 8 bases. The CDR3 has 14 amino acids. Germline assignment: CDR1 LNHDA and CDR2 SQIVND (reference sequence). The ends lost 6 bases at V and 4 bases at J; junction bases unmatched: 4. The CDR3 sequence: CASSETGGTGELFF. In nucleotides, the CDR3 is TGTGCCAGTAGCGAAACAGGGGGCACCGGGGAGCTGTTTTTT.

The chain has TRBV10-3 and TRBJ1-5; 8 bases align to TRBD1. Unmatched junction bases numbered 0, after V lost 4 bases and J lost 1 base. Germline CDR1 ENHRY, CDR2 SYGVKD. The CDR3 runs to 14 residues. CDR3 sequence (DNA): TGTGCCATCAGTGGACAGGGGAGCAATCAGCCCCAGCATTTT. Translation: CAISGQGSNQPQHF.

The V gene is TRBV5-1, the J gene TRBJ1-2; D is possibly TRBD1 (5 bases). The CDR3 runs 13 residues. V was shortened by 6 bases and J by 7 bases, with 16 bases between the two germline ends. Germline CDR1 is SGHRS and CDR2 is YFSETQ. CDR3 region: CASNPGGDGGYTF. DNA for the CDR3: TGCGCCAGCAACCCGGGAGGGGATGGTGGCTACACCTTC.

The V and J genes are TRBV20-1 and TRBJ2-7; weak D call: TRBD1 (6 bases). The V gene's germline CDR1 is DFQATT and CDR2 SNEGSKA (reference sequence). This CDR3 contains 11 residues. V lost 4 bases, J lost 4 bases, and 8 bases lay in between. CDR3 coding DNA: TGCAGTGCTAACAGGGAGTACGAGCAGTACTTC. This codes for CSANREYEQYF.

The J gene is TRBJ1-4, the V gene TRBV4-1, with D possibly being TRBD1 (5 bases). From germline, CDR1 is MGHRA and CDR2 YSYEKL. Trimming pared 0 bases from V and 3 bases from J, leaving 8 bases between. The CDR3 covers 15 residues. CDR3 sequence (DNA): TGCGCCAGCAGCCAAGAGGGGCAGCCTAATGAAAAACTGTTTTTT. This codes for CASSQEGQPNEKLFF.